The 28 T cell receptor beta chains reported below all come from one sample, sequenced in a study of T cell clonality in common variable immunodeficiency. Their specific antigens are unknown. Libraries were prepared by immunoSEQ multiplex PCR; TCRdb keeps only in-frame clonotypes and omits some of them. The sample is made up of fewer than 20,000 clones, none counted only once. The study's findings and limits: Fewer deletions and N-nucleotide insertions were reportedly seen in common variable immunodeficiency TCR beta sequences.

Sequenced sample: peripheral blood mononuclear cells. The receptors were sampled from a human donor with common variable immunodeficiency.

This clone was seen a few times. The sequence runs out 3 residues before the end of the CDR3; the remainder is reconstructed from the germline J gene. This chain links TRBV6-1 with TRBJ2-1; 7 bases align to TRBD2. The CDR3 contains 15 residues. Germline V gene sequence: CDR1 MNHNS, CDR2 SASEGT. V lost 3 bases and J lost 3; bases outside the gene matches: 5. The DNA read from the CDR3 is TGTGCCAGCAGTGAGGGCGGGAGTGGCTACAATGAG. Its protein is CASSEGGSGYNE. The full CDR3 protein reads CASSEGGSGYNEQFF.

The DNA read from the CDR3 is TGTGCCAGCAGCTTCCGCCGGGACAGGGTAGATACG. It yields the protein CASSFRRDRVDT. The whole CDR3 reads CASSFRRDRVDTQYF. The chain joins TRBV7-2 to TRBJ2-3; 9 bases are shared with TRBD1. The read gets to within 3 residues of the CDR3 end, and the germline J gene fills in the rest. The CDR3 is 15 residues long. Unmatched junction bases numbered 6, after V lost 3 bases and J lost 5 bases. Germline V lookup: CDR1 SGHTA, CDR2 FQGNSA.

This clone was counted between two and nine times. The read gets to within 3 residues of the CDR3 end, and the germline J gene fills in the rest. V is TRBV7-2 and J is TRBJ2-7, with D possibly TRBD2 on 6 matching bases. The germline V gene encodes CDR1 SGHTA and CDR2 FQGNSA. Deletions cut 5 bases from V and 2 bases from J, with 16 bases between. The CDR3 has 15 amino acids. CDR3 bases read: TGTGCCAGCAGCCCGAGTTCGGGGGATCCCTACGAG. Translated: CASSPSSGDPYE. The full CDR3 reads CASSPSSGDPYEQYF.

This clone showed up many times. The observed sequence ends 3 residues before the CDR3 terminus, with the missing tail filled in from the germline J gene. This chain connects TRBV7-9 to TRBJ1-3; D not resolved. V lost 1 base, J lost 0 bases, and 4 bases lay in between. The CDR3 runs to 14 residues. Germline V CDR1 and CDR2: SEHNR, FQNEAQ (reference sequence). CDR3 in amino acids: CASSLDSSGNTIYF. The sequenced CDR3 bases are TGTGCCAGCAGCTTAGACAGCTCTGGAAACACC.

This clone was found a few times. The CDR3 bases that were read are TGTGCCTGGGGCCAAGGGGCAGGAATCTCCTACGAG. It specifies CAWGQGAGISYE. The entire CDR3 protein is CAWGQGAGISYEQYF. The chain carries TRBV30 and TRBJ2-7; possibly TRBD1 for D (5 bases). The read ends 3 residues before the CDR3 terminus; that terminus is restored from the germline J gene. This CDR3 has 15 residues. Germline V gives CDR1 GTSNPN, CDR2 SVGIG (reference sequence). Trimming shortened V by 5 bases and J by 0 bases, and 17 bases separated the two germline ends.

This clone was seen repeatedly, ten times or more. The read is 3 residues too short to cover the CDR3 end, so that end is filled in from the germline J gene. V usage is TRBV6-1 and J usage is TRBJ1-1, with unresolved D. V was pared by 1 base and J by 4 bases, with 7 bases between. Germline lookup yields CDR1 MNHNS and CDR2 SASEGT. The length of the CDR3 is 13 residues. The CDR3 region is CASSEVHITEAFF. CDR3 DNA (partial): TGTGCCAGCAGTGAAGTTCACATCACTGAA.

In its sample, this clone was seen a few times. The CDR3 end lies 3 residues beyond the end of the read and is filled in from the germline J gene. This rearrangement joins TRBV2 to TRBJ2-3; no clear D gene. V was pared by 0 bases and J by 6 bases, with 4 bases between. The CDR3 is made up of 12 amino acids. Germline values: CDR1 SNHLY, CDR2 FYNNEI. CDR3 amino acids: CASSEAGDTQYF. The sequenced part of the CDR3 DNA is TGTGCCAGCAGTGAAGCAGGGGATACG.

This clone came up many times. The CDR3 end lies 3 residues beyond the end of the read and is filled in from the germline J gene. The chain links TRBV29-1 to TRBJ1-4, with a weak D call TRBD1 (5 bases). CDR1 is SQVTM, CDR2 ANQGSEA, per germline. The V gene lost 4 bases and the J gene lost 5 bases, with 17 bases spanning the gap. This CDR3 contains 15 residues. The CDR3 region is CSVALGQGQNEKLFF. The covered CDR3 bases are TGCAGCGTTGCCCTGGGGCAGGGCCAAAATGAAAAA.

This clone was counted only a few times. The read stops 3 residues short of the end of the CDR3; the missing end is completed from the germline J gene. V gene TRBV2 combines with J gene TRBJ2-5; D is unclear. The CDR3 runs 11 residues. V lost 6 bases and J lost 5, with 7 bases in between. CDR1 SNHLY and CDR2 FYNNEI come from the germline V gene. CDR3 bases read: TGTGCCAGCAGAGCCTCGGAGACC. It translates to CASRASET. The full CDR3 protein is CASRASETQYF. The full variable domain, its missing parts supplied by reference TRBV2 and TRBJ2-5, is EPEVTQTPSHQVTQMGQEVILRCVPISNHLYFYWYRQILGQKVEFLVSFYNNEISEKSEIFDDQFSVERPDGSNFTLKIRSTKLEDSAMYFCASRASETQYFGPGTRLLVL.

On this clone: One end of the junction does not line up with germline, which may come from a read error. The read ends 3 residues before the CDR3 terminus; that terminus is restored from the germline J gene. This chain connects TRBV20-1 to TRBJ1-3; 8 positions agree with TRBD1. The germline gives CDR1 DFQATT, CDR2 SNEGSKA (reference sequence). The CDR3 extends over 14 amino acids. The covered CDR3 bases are TGCAGTGCTAGCAGGGGGCAAGCTGGGAACACC. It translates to CSASRGQAGNT. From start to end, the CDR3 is CSASRGQAGNTIYF.

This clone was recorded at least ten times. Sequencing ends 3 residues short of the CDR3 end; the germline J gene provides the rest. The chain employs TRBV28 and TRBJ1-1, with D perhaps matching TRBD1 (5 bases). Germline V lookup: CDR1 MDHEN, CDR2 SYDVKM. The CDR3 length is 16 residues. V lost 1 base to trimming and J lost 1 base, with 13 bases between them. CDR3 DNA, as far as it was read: TGTGCCAGCAGTTTATACCAGGGTCTCGGGAACACTGAA. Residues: CASSLYQGLGNTE. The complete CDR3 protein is CASSLYQGLGNTEAFF. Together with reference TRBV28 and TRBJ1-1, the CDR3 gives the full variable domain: DVKVTQSSRYLVKRTGEKVFLECVQDMDHENMFWYRQDPGLGLRLIYFSYDVKMKEKGDIPEGYSVSREKKERFSLILESASTNQTSMYLCASSLYQGLGNTEAFFGQGTRLTVV.

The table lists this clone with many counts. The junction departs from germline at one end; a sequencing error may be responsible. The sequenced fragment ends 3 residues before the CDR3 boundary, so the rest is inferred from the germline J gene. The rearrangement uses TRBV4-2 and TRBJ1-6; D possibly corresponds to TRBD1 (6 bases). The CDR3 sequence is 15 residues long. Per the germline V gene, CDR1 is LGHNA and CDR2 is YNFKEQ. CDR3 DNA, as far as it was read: TGCGCCAGCAGCCAATTCGGACAGTATAATTCACCC. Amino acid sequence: CASSQFGQYNSP. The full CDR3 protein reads CASSQFGQYNSPLHF.

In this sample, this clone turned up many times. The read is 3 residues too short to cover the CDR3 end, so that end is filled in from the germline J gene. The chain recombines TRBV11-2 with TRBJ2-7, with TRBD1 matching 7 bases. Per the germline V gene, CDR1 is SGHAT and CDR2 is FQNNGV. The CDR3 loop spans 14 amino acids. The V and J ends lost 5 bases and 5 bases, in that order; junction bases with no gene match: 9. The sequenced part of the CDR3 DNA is TGTGCCAGCAGCACCGACAGGGTTAGTCACGAG. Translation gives CASSTDRVSHE. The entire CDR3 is CASSTDRVSHEQYF.

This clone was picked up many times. The CDR3 reads CASSATGTDTDTQYF. The covered CDR3 bases are TGTGCCAGTAGCGCGACAGGGACGGACACAGATACG. V is TRBV19 and J is TRBJ2-3; 7 nucleotides agree with TRBD1. The read terminates 3 residues ahead of where the CDR3 ends, so the germline J gene completes it. V lost 6 bases, J lost 2 bases, and 8 bases stayed unmatched. The CDR3 has 15 residues. The germline CDR1 and CDR2 sequences are LNHDA and SQIVND (reference sequence).

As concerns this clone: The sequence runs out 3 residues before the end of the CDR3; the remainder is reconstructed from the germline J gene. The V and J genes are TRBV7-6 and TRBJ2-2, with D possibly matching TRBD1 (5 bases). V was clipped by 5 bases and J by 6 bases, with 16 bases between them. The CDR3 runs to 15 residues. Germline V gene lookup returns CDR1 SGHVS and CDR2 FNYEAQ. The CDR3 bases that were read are TGTGCCAGCAGCCTACGGGCCAGGGCGGCCGGGGAG. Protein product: CASSLRARAAGE. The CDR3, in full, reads CASSLRARAAGELFF.

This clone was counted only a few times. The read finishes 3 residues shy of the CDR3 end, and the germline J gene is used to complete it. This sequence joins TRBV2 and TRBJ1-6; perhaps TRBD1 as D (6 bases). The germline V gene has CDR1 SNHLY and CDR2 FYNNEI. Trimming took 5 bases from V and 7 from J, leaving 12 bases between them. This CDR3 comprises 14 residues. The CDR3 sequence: CASSSDRSNSPLHF. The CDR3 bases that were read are TGTGCCAGCAGTTCGGACAGAAGCAATTCACCC.

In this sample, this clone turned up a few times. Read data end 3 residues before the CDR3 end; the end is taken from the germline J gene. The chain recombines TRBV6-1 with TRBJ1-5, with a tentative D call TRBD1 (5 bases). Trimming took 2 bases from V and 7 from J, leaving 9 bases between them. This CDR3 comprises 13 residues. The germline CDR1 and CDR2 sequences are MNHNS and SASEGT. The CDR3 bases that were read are TGTGCCAGCAGTGAACGAGGGGTACAGCCC. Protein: CASSERGVQP. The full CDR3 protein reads CASSERGVQPQHF.

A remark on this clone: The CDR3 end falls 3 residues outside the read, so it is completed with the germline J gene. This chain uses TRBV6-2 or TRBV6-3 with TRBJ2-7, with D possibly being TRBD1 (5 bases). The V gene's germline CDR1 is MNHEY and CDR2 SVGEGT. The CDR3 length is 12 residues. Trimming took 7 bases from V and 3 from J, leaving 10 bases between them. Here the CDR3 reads CASKKGLYEQYF. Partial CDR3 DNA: TGTGCCAGCAAGAAGGGGCTCTACGAG.

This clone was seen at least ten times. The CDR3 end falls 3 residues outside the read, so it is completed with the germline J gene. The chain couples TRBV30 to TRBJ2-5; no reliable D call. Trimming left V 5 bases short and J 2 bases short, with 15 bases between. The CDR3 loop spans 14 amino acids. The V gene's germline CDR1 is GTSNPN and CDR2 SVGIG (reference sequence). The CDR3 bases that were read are TGTGCCTGGGGCCCGAAAGGCCTTCAAGAGACC. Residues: CAWGPKGLQET. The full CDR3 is CAWGPKGLQETQYF.

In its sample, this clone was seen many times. The CDR3 here is CASSDIYWDRDQPQHF. CDR3 DNA (partial): TGTGCCAGCAGTGATATATATTGGGACAGGGACCAGCCC. This rearrangement joins TRBV2 to TRBJ1-5; TRBD1 aligns across 9 bases. The read falls 3 residues short of the CDR3 end, and the missing part is taken from the germline J gene. The V gene's germline CDR1 is SNHLY and CDR2 FYNNEI. Unmatched junction bases numbered 10, after V lost 3 bases and J lost 7 bases. The length of the CDR3 is 16 residues.

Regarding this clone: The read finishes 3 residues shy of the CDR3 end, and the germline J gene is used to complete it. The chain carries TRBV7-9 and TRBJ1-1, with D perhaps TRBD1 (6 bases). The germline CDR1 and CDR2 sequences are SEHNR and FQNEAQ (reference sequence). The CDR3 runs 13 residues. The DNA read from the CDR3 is TGTGCCAGCAGCTTTCTCCGGGACATAGCG. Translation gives CASSFLRDIA. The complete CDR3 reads CASSFLRDIAAFF.

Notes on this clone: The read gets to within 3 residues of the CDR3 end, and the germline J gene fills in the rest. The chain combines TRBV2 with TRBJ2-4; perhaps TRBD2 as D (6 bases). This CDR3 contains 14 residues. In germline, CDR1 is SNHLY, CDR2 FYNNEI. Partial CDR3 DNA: TGTGCCAGCAGGGTACGTGTTACTGAGCGGGTT. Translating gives CASRVRVTERV. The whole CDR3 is CASRVRVTERVQYF.

The DNA read from the CDR3 is TGCAGCGTTGGGACAGGGGAGAATCAGCCC. Residues: CSVGTGENQP. The whole CDR3 sequence is CSVGTGENQPQHF. The gene calls are TRBV29-1 and TRBJ1-5, with 9 bases fitting TRBD1. The CDR3 end falls 3 residues outside the read, so it is completed with the germline J gene. Germline CDR1 SQVTM, CDR2 ANQGSEA. This CDR3 is built from 13 residues. V lost 4 bases to trimming and J lost 4 bases; unmatched junction nucleotides: 2.

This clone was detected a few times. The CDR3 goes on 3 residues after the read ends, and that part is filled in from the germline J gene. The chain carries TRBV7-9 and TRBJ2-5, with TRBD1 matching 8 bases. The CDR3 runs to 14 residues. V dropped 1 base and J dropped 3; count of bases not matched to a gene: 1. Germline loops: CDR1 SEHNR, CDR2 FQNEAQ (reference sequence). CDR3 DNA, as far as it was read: TGTGCCAGCAGCTTAGGGACAGGGAAAGAGACC. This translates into CASSLGTGKET. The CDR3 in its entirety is CASSLGTGKETQYF.

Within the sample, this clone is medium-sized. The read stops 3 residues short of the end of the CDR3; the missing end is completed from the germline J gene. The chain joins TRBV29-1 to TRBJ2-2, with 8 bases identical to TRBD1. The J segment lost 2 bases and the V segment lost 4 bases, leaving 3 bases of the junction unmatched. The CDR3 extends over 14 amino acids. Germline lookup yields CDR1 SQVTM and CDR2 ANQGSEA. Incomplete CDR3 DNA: TGCAGCGTTGGGACAGGGTTAAACACCGGGGAG. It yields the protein CSVGTGLNTGE. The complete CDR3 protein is CSVGTGLNTGELFF.

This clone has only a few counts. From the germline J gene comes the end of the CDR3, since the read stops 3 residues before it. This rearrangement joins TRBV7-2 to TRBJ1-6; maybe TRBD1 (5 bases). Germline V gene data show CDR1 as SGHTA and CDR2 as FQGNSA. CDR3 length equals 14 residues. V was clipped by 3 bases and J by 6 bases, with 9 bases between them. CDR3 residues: CASSFGGGNSPLHF. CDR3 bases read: TGTGCCAGCAGCTTCGGGGGAGGTAATTCACCC.

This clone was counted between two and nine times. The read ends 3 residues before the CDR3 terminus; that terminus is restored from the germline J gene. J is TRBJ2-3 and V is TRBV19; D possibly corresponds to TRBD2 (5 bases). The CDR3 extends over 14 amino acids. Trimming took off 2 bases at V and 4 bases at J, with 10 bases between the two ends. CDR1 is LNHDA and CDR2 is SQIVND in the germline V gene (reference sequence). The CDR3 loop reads CASSIREGPDTQYF. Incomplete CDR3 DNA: TGTGCCAGTAGTATAAGAGAGGGTCCAGATACG.

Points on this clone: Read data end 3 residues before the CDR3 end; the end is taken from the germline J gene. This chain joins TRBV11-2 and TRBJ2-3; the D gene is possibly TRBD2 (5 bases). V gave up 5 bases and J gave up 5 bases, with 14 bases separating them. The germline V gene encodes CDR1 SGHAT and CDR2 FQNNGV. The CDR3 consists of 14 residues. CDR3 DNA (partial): TGTGCCAGCAGCGTTCAACGAGGGCAAGATACG. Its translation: CASSVQRGQDT. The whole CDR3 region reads CASSVQRGQDTQYF.